The 5 T cell receptor beta chains presented below share a single source sample, sequenced in a study of cytomegalovirus exposure and HLA in healthy donors. Amplification used 60 Vbeta primers and 13 Jbeta primers. Profiled with immunoSEQ multiplex PCR; TCRdb holds only in-frame clones, not every one. Of 130,000 or so clones in the sample, 80% to 90% were seen once. Sequenced material: PBMCs. The source of these receptors is a woman between 18 and 30 years old in good health and CMV-seropositive.

The chain has TRBV10-3 and TRBJ1-1; 10 bases are shared with TRBD1. CDR1 ENHRY and CDR2 SYGVKD come from the germline V gene. V was clipped by 4 bases and J by 4 bases; unmatched bases: 9. The CDR3 consists of 16 residues. CDR3 coding DNA: TGTGCCATCAGTGGGTCCCGGGACAGGGGAGGCACTGAAGCTTTCTTT. Translation: CAISGSRDRGGTEAFF.

The V gene is TRBV6-1, the J gene TRBJ1-5; D may be TRBD1 (5 bases). Germline values: CDR1 MNHNS, CDR2 SASEGT. The CDR3 spans 13 residues. V was pared by 7 bases and J by 9 bases, with 16 bases between. CDR3 nucleotides: TGTGCCAGCACTGGGGCGGACACGGGGCCCCAGCATTTT. Translation gives CASTGADTGPQHF.

V and J are TRBV6-1 and TRBJ2-7, with 8 nucleotides matching TRBD2. This CDR3 is built from 11 residues. Germline CDR1 is MNHNS and CDR2 is SASEGT. V was pared by 11 bases and J by 5 bases, with 5 bases of the junction left unmatched. CDR3 protein: CASRGGHEQYF. The CDR3 DNA follows: TGTGCCTCCCGGGGGGGCCACGAGCAGTACTTC.

This chain joins TRBV11-1 and TRBJ2-5, with D uncertain. The CDR3 extends over 14 amino acids. Germline CDR1 SGHAT, CDR2 FQDESV (reference sequence). Trimming removed 3 bases from V and 0 bases from J, with 8 bases in between. Here the CDR3 DNA reads TGTGCCAGCAGCTTGCAGACTTACCAAGAGACCCAGTACTTC. Protein sequence: CASSLQTYQETQYF.

The chain uses TRBV29-1 and TRBJ2-7, with D perhaps matching TRBD1 (5 bases). Germline lookup yields CDR1 SQVTM and CDR2 ANQGSEA. This CDR3 is 11 amino acids long. Trimming took off 4 bases at V and 3 bases at J, with 7 bases between the two ends. Here the CDR3 DNA reads TGCAGCGTTGGGGGCAACTACGAGCAGTACTTC. Its translation: CSVGGNYEQYF.